The T cell receptor beta chain under discussion was sequenced for a study of blood T cells in healthy people across ages. A sample-barcoded 5' primer and a J-beta primer mix were used in a second PCR of about 6 to 11 cycles. Tagging of each cDNA molecule was performed by a template-switch adaptor with 12 random nucleotides. TCRdb fed the 5' RACE reads into MiXCR, producing one record per CDR3 protein. Here the sample spans more than 750,000 distinct CDR3 sequences, approximately 32% being singletons. Trimming took 5 bases from V and 6 from J; bases not matched to a gene: 8. The CDR3 consists of 15 residues. About this clonotype itself: No antigen is known for it.

Whole-study findings and limits: For the donors, CMV status was unknown and possibly confounded expanded clonotype changes.

The same specimen was also included in a second study, on T cells of mothers and their children. According to that study: Some 2.7 million TCR beta reads per child versus over 9 million per mother.

This sequence joins TRBV12-3 or TRBV12-4 and TRBJ1-4; 8 bases line up with TRBD1. The sample was blood. The clonotype comes from a woman between 40 and 50 years old in good health. In DNA, the CDR3 is TGTGCCAGCAGTCCCGGGGACAGGCGAGATGAAAAACTGTTTTTT. Encoded protein: CASSPGDRRDEKLFF.